The 14 T cell receptor beta chains presented below share a single source sample, sequenced in a study of blood T cell repertoires in COVID-19. Measured with immunoSEQ multiplex PCR; TCRdb has only the in-frame clones, and not every one. The repertoire includes roughly 250,000 clones, 80% to 85% of them detected once, and around 2.9% sits in the top ten. The specimen sequenced was peripheral blood. The origin of the receptors is a woman aged 60-70 years with active or convalescent COVID-19.

The V and J genes are TRBV11-2 and TRBJ1-1; TRBD1 aligns across 10 bases. CDR3 length equals 13 residues. With 4 bases clipped from V and 11 bases from J, the junction kept 7 bases outside the gene matches. Germline CDR1 SGHAT, CDR2 FQNNGV. The CDR3 DNA is TGTGCCAGCAGCTCCGAGCCGGGACAGGGGGCTTTCTTT. This encodes CASSSEPGQGAFF.

The genes are TRBV7-9 and TRBJ1-2, with D perhaps matching TRBD1 (5 bases). In germline, CDR1 is SEHNR, CDR2 FQNEAQ (reference sequence). The CDR3 sequence is 15 residues long. The V gene lost 2 bases and the J gene lost 6 bases, with 16 bases spanning the gap. The DNA of the CDR3 is TGTGCCAGCAGCTTACGGTCCGGGGGGTGGGATGGCTACACCTTC. It codes for CASSLRSGGWDGYTF.

This chain uses TRBV27 with TRBJ2-1; a weak D match, TRBD2 (7 bases). V shed 7 bases and J shed 6 bases, with 22 bases lying between them. Germline loops: CDR1 MNHEY, CDR2 SMNVEV (reference sequence). CDR3 length: 16 amino acids. The DNA of the CDR3 is TGTGCCAGCACCCCCCGGGGGGCGGATTACCGCAATGAGCAGTTCTTC. Amino acid sequence: CASTPRGADYRNEQFF.

This chain joins TRBV6-6 and TRBJ1-5; a possible D gene is TRBD1 (5 bases). CDR1 is MNHNY and CDR2 is SVGAGI in the germline V gene (reference sequence). Trimming removed 4 bases at V and 5 bases at J, with 12 bases between. The CDR3 totals 14 residues. CDR3 in DNA: TGTGCCAGCAGTTTTTCCCGGGGGGATCAGCCCCAGCATTTT. It is translated as CASSFSRGDQPQHF.

The rearrangement uses TRBV7-2 and TRBJ2-1, with 12 bases matching TRBD2. Unmatched junction bases numbered 3, after V lost 2 bases and J lost 10 bases. Germline CDR1 reads SGHTA; CDR2 reads FQGNSA. The CDR3 spans 14 residues. The CDR3 sequence: CASSLKTSGGEQFF. The CDR3 DNA is TGTGCCAGCAGCTTAAAGACTAGCGGGGGAGAGCAGTTCTTC.

Only one count was recorded for this clone. V and J are TRBV6-5 and TRBJ2-4; TRBD2 aligns across 8 bases. CDR1 is MNHEY and CDR2 is SVGAGI in the germline V gene. The CDR3 loop spans 15 amino acids. With V trimmed by 5 bases and J by 8 bases, 11 bases remained unmatched. The CDR3 loop reads CASSPRGGAQDIQYF. DNA for the CDR3: TGTGCCAGCAGTCCCCGGGGGGGGGCTCAAGACATTCAGTACTTC.

V and J are TRBV5-8 and TRBJ1-1, with 7 bases lining up with TRBD1. The CDR3 runs to 13 residues. CDR1 and CDR2 from the germline V gene are SGHTS and YDEGEE. The V and J ends lost 2 bases and 10 bases, in that order; junction bases with no gene match: 8. The CDR3, as DNA: TGTGCCAGCAGCTTTAGGGGGCGCGGGGTAGCTTTCTTT. It is translated as CASSFRGRGVAFF.

V gene TRBV25-1 combines with J gene TRBJ2-6, with D uncertain. The CDR3 is made up of 17 amino acids. V dropped 3 bases and J dropped 0 bases, with 12 bases sitting between them. CDR1 is MGHDK and CDR2 is SYGVNS in the germline V gene. CDR3 in amino acids: CASSDTAHSSGANVLTF. The CDR3 nucleotides are TGTGCCAGCAGTGACACAGCCCATAGCTCTGGGGCCAACGTCCTGACTTTC.

The rearrangement uses TRBV3-1 (or the pseudogene TRBV3-2) and TRBJ2-3; D remains ambiguous. The CDR3 is made up of 15 amino acids. Trimming removed 1 base from V and 0 bases from J, with 8 bases in between. Germline CDR1 LGHDT, CDR2 YNNKEL (reference sequence). The CDR3 sequence: CASSQVEASTDTQYF. For the CDR3, the DNA is TGTGCCAGCAGCCAAGTAGAGGCCAGCACAGATACGCAGTATTTT.

A note on this clone: Additional DNA sequences in this sample encode the identical CDR3. The CDR3 reads CASSLGRGRTDTQYF. DNA for the CDR3: TGCGCCAGCAGCTTGGGACGGGGTCGCACAGATACGCAGTATTTT. The chain carries TRBV5-1 and TRBJ2-3, with TRBD2 as a possible D gene (5 bases). Germline V lookup: CDR1 SGHRS, CDR2 YFSETQ. Trimming pared 0 bases from V and 1 base from J, leaving 9 bases between. The CDR3 extends over 15 amino acids. The full variable domain, with the rest looked up from reference TRBV5-1 and TRBJ2-3, is KAGVTQTPRYLIKTRGQQVTLSCSPISGHRSVSWYQQTPGQGLQFLFEYFSETQRNKGNFPGRFSGRQFSNSRSEMNVSTLELGDSALYLCASSLGRGRTDTQYFGPGTRLTVL.

The CDR3 protein is CASSLRLAGRAEQFF. CDR3 nucleotide sequence: TGTGCCAGCAGCTTGAGACTAGCGGGGCGCGCGGAACAGTTCTTC. This rearrangement joins TRBV7-3 to TRBJ2-1; 11 nucleotides align to TRBD2. Unmatched junction bases numbered 11, after V lost 3 bases and J lost 13 bases. The CDR3 consists of 15 residues. CDR1 SGHTA and CDR2 FQGTGA come from the germline V gene.

This chain uses TRBV9 with TRBJ2-3, with D possibly being TRBD2 (5 bases). Trimming shortened V by 6 bases and J by 1 base, and 12 bases separated the two germline ends. Germline CDR1 reads SGDLS; CDR2 reads YYNGEE. CDR3 length equals 14 residues. This CDR3 reads CASTERPGTDTQYF. Written as DNA, the CDR3 is TGTGCCAGCACAGAGCGGCCGGGCACAGATACGCAGTATTTT.

V and J are TRBV7-9 and TRBJ1-1; 7 bases line up with TRBD1. J gave up 8 bases and V 5 bases, and 8 bases lay outside the gene matches. CDR3 size: 13 residues. Germline V lookup: CDR1 SEHNR, CDR2 FQNEAQ (reference sequence). CDR3: CASSVTGEAEAFF. CDR3 nucleotides: TGTGCCAGCAGCGTAACAGGGGAAGCGGAAGCTTTCTTT.

The chain combines TRBV7-9 with TRBJ1-2; 12 bases map to TRBD1. The germline V gene has CDR1 SEHNR and CDR2 FQNEAQ (reference sequence). Unmatched junction bases numbered 11, after V lost 5 bases and J lost 4 bases. This CDR3 is built from 17 residues. For the CDR3, the DNA is TGTGCCAGCAGCCCGCCAGGGACAGGGGGCGGTAGCTATGGCTACACCTTC. It translates to CASSPPGTGGGSYGYTF.